This T cell receptor (beta chain) is from a study of blood T cell repertoires in COVID-19. As handled by the study authors: Nucleated cell counts were estimated from reference gene primer amplification. Only in-frame clones appear in the TCRdb table, and some are missing; sequencing was by immunoSEQ multiplex PCR. That table supplies the V and J calls and clone size; D and trimming were determined from the DNA. This repertoire shows 35,000 or so clones, 90% found once; its top ten account for 35% to 50%. The CDR3 is 16 residues long. Sequencing input: peripheral blood. This chain uses TRBV12-2 with TRBJ1-6; TRBD1 is the table's D call and was not checked against the DNA. TRBV12-2 is labeled a pseudogene. The TCR was taken from a man in his sixties with active or convalescent COVID-19. CDR3 nucleotide sequence: TGTGCAAGTCGCCCAAGGACAGCTTCCTATAATTCACCCCTCCACTTT. It codes for CASRPRTASYNSPLHF.